This T cell receptor beta chain derives from a study of Ad26.COV2.S vaccination and SARS-CoV-2 variants. The wider study: The authors gave Ad26.COV2.S intramuscularly, either once or twice 56 days apart. Study-wide results and limits: Placebo recipients had lower spike-specific TCR breadth than vaccine recipients. Substantial breadth was reported for post-vaccination spike-specific CD8+ and CD4+ T cells.

Treatment meaning: around 19 received Ad26.COV2.S at low or high dose, single or two shots; several received placebo; per-sample allocation not given. Following the first vaccine or placebo injection, samples were taken on day 63. Donor was an adult aged 18-55 years in Boston. TCRdb's table, derived via immunoSEQ multiplex PCR, lists solely in-frame clones and lacks some. Found here are hundreds of thousands of clones, roughly 89% of them singletons; the top ten hold around 2.6%. Turning to this clone: Antigen specificity is unknown.

The material was peripheral blood, obtained in a trial of Ad26.COV2.S vaccine versus placebo. This receptor was obtained from a person aged 18 to 59 who received the Ad26.COV2.S COVID-19 vaccine or a placebo.

CDR3 coding DNA: TGTGCCAGCAGCCAAGTGCGGACCTACGAGCAGTACTTC. Protein product: CASSQVRTYEQYF. V usage is TRBV4-2 and J usage is TRBJ2-7; D remains ambiguous. Germline V gives CDR1 LGHNA, CDR2 YNFKEQ. This CDR3 spans 13 amino acids. V shed 1 base and J shed 2 bases, with 6 bases lying between them.